Sequencing of this T cell receptor (beta chain) was carried out in a study of cytomegalovirus exposure and HLA in healthy donors. It was with 60 Vbeta and 13 Jbeta primers that the PCR ran. The repertoire was sequenced with immunoSEQ multiplex PCR; TCRdb's copy has only in-frame clones and lacks some. This sample's table reports roughly 120,000 clones. V was clipped by 3 bases and J by 11 bases; unmatched bases: 15. This CDR3 contains 15 residues. Germline loops: CDR1 SGHRS, CDR2 YFSETQ. The chain employs TRBV5-1 and TRBJ2-7; TRBD2 agrees at 9 bases. Specimen: PBMCs. The clonotype originates from a man younger than 30 in good health and CMV-seronegative. In DNA form, the CDR3 reads TGCGCCAGCAGCTCGGGGAGCGTCAGCGGGAGGTCTAAGTACTTC. Translation: CASSSGSVSGRSKYF.